This T cell receptor beta chain came from a study of blood T cell repertoires in COVID-19. Turning to the study itself: In each case, the material was cDNA or gDNA derived from T cells, B-cell-depleted T cells, or PBMCs.

This CDR3 has 14 residues. V shed 6 bases and J 9 bases; nucleotides not matched to a gene: 6. Per the germline V gene, CDR1 is SGHTA and CDR2 is FQGNSA. The protocol was immunoSEQ multiplex PCR, while the TCRdb copy is restricted to in-frame clones and leaves out a portion. The repertoire has roughly 230,000 clones, over 80% of them found once; the top ten carry 27%. Sequenced material: peripheral blood. The TCR originated in a middle-aged man with acute or convalescent COVID-19. The V call is TRBV7-2, the J call TRBJ2-1; 12 bases align to TRBD1. The CDR3 coding sequence is TGTGCCAGCAGGGGACAGGGGGCGGTTGGTGAGCAGTTCTTC. Amino acid sequence: CASRGQGAVGEQFF.